The source of this TCR beta chain is a study of human CD8 memory T cell subsets (TCRdb year 2020). For the study in its entirety: TCRbeta repertoires of stem-like (TSTEM), progenitor exhausted-like (TPEX) and effector memory CD8+ T cell subsets were compared to assess their clonal relationships. TCRbeta repertoires were obtained from TSTEM, TPEX and effector memory subsets contributed by each of several donors. Summary of the overall study and its limitations: Sequencing was limited to TCRbeta chains, and the repertoire comparisons were based on 5 or 6 donors analyzed with paired t-tests and Bonferroni correction. Normalized Shannon-Wiener diversity was similarly high in TSTEM and TPEX subsets, while effector memory subsets were less diverse by comparison. Based on Chao1 estimates, TSTEM subsets appeared to have greater repertoire diversity than TPEX subsets, which may reflect a broader range of specificities. Both stem-like subsets shared clonotypes with effector memory cells, but TSTEM and TPEX repertoires overlapped minimally, suggesting distinct antigen spectra.

Stem-like memory CD8+ T cells (TSTEM) were defined as CCR7+ PD-1- TIGIT- cells. Density gradient separation was used to isolate peripheral blood mononuclear cells from healthy donor buffy coats. In the study, total CD8+ T cells were enriched by negative magnetic separation with EasySep or MojoSort CD8+ T cell isolation kits. An RNeasy Mini Kit was used to extract total RNA from duplicate vials of roughly 160,000 sorted CD8+ T cells per subset. The PBMCs were used either fresh or after being cryopreserved in fetal bovine serum with approximately 9.5% DMSO. Fluorescence-activated cell sorting on a FACSAria III was used to sort CD8+ T cell subsets to purity. From the cysteine up to the phenylalanine, the CDR3 has a length of 12 residues. DNA for this receptor is not on file. The germline V gene (reference sequence) specifies SEHNR as CDR1 and FQNEAQ as CDR2. No count is logged; frequency rates this clonotype as large (0.1 to 1%). Its antigen is still unknown.

The instrument given in TCRdb is NextSeq 550. A Human TCR Profiling Kit was used to prepare UMI-labeled 5' RACE TCRbeta libraries. Every TCRbeta library was prepared in parallel with an identical number of PCR cycles. The authors processed their data as follows. Each TCRbeta library contained between roughly 2,600 and 20,000 functional CDR3beta clonotypes. UMI extraction and consensus assembly used MIGEC 1.2.9, requiring at least three reads per UMI. MiXCR 3.0.3 was used to extract in-frame CDR3beta repertoires. Diversity metrics were computed in VDJtools 1.2.1 after downsampling each sample to 42,000 randomly selected UMIs. Repertoire overlap metrics D, R and F2 were calculated in VDJtools for the top 3,000 clones of each sample pair. After the reads were reprocessed by TCRdb, one entry was made per CDR3 protein sequence, with no DNA. TCRdb assigned the V and J calls; the authors' analysis was not used. This sample's table carries around 11,000 distinct CDR3 sequences. Roughly 9% of the sample goes to the ten largest clones.

This TCR was recovered from a human donor in good health. Sequencing was performed on CD8+ stem-like memory T cells (TSCM and TCM) sorted from PBMCs. In the paper's terms, the cell subset or site label means: stem-like memory CD8 T cells (TSTEM), CCR7+ PD-1- TIGIT-. This chain joins TRBV7-9 to TRBJ2-1. The CDR3 sequence is CASSSRPNEQFF.